The sequence of this T cell receptor (beta chain) was determined in a study of Ad26.COV2.S vaccination and SARS-CoV-2 variants. Assay: immunoSEQ multiplex PCR; the TCRdb copy retains only in-frame clones and omits some. This table holds 300,000 to 450,000 clones, just over 90% found once. The CDR3 runs 12 residues. V lost 3 bases and J 3 bases, leaving 5 bases between the germline ends. CDR1 and CDR2 from the germline V gene are MGHDK and SYGVNS. The V call is TRBV25-1, the J call TRBJ1-1; no clear D. Sample: peripheral blood, taken after recovery from COVID-19. This receptor was identified in a human donor who had recovered from COVID-19. The CDR3 spells CASSEKYTEAFF. As DNA, the CDR3 is TGTGCCAGCAGTGAGAAGTACACTGAAGCTTTCTTT.